Listed below are T cell receptor beta chains from one sample, sequenced in a study of pediatric ulcerative colitis. Here immunoSEQ multiplex PCR was the method, and the copy in TCRdb shows in-frame clones only, minus some. The repertoire holds around 22,000 clones, around 64% seen once, with around 15% in the top ten. Sequences were obtained from gut tissue. The receptors were sampled from a boy aged 10-17 years with severe ulcerative colitis. CDR3s include the opening cysteine and the closing phenylalanine or tryptophan. D genes are given only for firm matches. Some rows mark clone size as missing; the rest say once, few, many or name a class of expanded clone.

CDR3 protein	CDR3 DNA	D gene	clone size	V gene	J gene
CAWSSLGARTGELFF	TGTGCCTGGAGTAGTTTGGGGGCGCGGACCGGGGAGCTGTTTTTT	NA	NA	TRBV30	TRBJ2-2
CASSRGRTETQYF	TGTGCCAGCAGCAGGGGGCGAACGGAGACCCAGTACTTC	TRBD1	NA	TRBV2	TRBJ2-5
CASSYSPGRAF	TGTGCCAGCAGTTACTCACCGGGCCGGGCTTTT	NA	few	TRBV6-5	TRBJ1-4
CASSSGTSVMDGYTF	TGTGCCAGCAGTTCTGGGACATCCGTAATGGATGGCTACACCTTC	NA	NA	TRBV7-9	TRBJ1-2
CASSPPAMTGEAFF	TGTGCCAGCTCACCACCGGCAATGACGGGAGAAGCTTTCTTT	NA	NA	TRBV18	TRBJ1-1
CASSYLARNEQFF	TGTGCCAGCAGTTACCTCGCACGGAATGAGCAGTTCTTC	NA	NA	TRBV6-5	TRBJ2-1
CARGRQGRSPDTQYF	TGTGCCAGGGGAAGACAGGGACGGTCGCCAGATACGCAGTATTTT	TRBD1	NA	TRBV2	TRBJ2-3
CASSDRDREGGYTF	TGTGCCAGCAGTGACCGGGACAGGGAAGGAGGCTACACCTTC	TRBD1	NA	TRBV6-5	TRBJ1-2
CASSPTGDTNYGYTF	TGCGCCAGCAGCCCTACAGGGGATACTAACTATGGCTACACCTTC	TRBD1	few	TRBV4-3	TRBJ1-2
CASSFPPGQGGYTF	TGTGCCAGCAGCTTTCCGCCAGGTCAGGGTGGCTACACCTTC	NA	NA	TRBV7-9	TRBJ1-2
CASSLETTDNWDYGYTF	TGTGCCAGCAGCTTGGAGACGACGGATAACTGGGACTATGGCTACACCTTC	NA	NA	TRBV11-2	TRBJ1-2
CASSPELGQWSEQYF	TGTGCCAGCTCACCAGAACTGGGACAATGGAGCGAGCAGTACTTC	NA	NA	TRBV18	TRBJ2-7
CASSLIGTGGAMGANVLTF	TGCGCCAGCAGCCTCATTGGGACAGGGGGCGCGATGGGGGCCAACGTCCTGACTTTC	TRBD1	once	TRBV5-1	TRBJ2-6
CASSPGRETQYF	TGTGCCAGCAGCCCTGGGCGGGAGACCCAGTACTTC	NA	NA	TRBV25-1	TRBJ2-5
CASSQGNTEAFF	TGTGCCAGCTCACAGGGGAACACTGAAGCTTTCTTT	NA	NA	TRBV18	TRBJ1-1
CASSLGDSYEQYF	TGTGCCAGCAGTTTAGGCGACAGCTACGAGCAGTACTTC	NA	NA	TRBV27	TRBJ2-7
CALRNTGVNTEAFF	TGTGCCTTGAGAAATACAGGGGTGAACACTGAAGCTTTCTTT	TRBD1	NA	TRBV30	TRBJ1-1
CASSSPGSGYTF	TGTGCCAGCAGCTCGCCCGGGTCTGGCTACACCTTC	NA	NA	TRBV7-3	TRBJ1-2
CASSLRGGYEQYF	TGTGCCAGCAGCTTGCGGGGCGGGTACGAGCAGTACTTC	NA	NA	TRBV11-1	TRBJ2-7
CASSGGQYSNQPQHF	TGTGCCAGCAGCGGGGGACAGTATAGCAATCAGCCCCAGCATTTT	TRBD1	NA	TRBV5-7	TRBJ1-5
CSVEVSAADTQYF	TGCAGCGTTGAAGTTTCGGCGGCAGATACGCAGTATTTT	NA	NA	TRBV29-1	TRBJ2-3
CASRPWLGPTNYGYTF	TGCGCCAGCAGGCCGTGGTTAGGGCCGACAAACTATGGCTACACCTTC	NA	NA	TRBV5-1	TRBJ1-2
CASSPSGQQNTEAFF	TGTGCCAGCAGCCCATCGGGACAGCAGAACACTGAAGCTTTCTTT	TRBD1	NA	TRBV9	TRBJ1-1
CASSLGPLGTQYF	TGTGCCAGCAGCTTAGGCCCCCTGGGGACCCAGTACTTC	NA	NA	TRBV11-1	TRBJ2-5
CAWGQGIIGANVLTF	TGTGCCTGGGGACAGGGGATAATCGGGGCCAACGTCCTGACTTTC	TRBD1	NA	TRBV30	TRBJ2-6
CASSFTQGRSPYEQYF	TGCGCCAGCAGCTTTACACAGGGGAGGTCTCCCTACGAGCAGTACTTC	NA	NA	TRBV5-1	TRBJ2-7
CASSLPLAGGLIDTQYF	TGTGCCAGCAGCCTCCCGCTAGCGGGGGGGCTCATAGATACGCAGTATTTT	TRBD2	NA	TRBV5-6	TRBJ2-3
CASRPGLSYGYTF	TGTGCCAGCAGACCAGGACTGAGCTATGGCTACACCTTC	NA	NA	TRBV5-8	TRBJ1-2
CASSELGGGVISNEQFF	TGTGCCAGCAGTGAATTAGGCGGGGGGGTCATCTCCAATGAGCAGTTCTTC	TRBD2	NA	TRBV2	TRBJ2-1
CASSLRLAGELTGELFF	TGTGCCAGCAGCTTACGACTAGCGGGGGAACTGACCGGGGAGCTGTTTTTT	TRBD2	NA	TRBV9	TRBJ2-2
CASSFGGELAKNIQYF	TGTGCCAGCAGCTTCGGGGGGGAACTAGCCAAAAACATTCAGTACTTC	TRBD2	NA	TRBV7-2	TRBJ2-4
CASRSVGYGYTF	TGTGCCAGCAGATCGGTGGGCTATGGCTACACCTTC	NA	NA	TRBV6-5	TRBJ1-2
CASSYSGRGLYEQYF	TGTGCCAGCAGTTACTCGGGCAGGGGGCTCTACGAGCAGTACTTC	TRBD1	NA	TRBV6-5	TRBJ2-7
CAIRDLELFF	TGTGCCATCAGGGATCTGGAGCTGTTTTTT	NA	NA	TRBV10-3	TRBJ2-2
CASSLEAPYTEAFF	TGCGCCAGCAGCTTGGAAGCCCCATACACTGAAGCTTTCTTT	NA	NA	TRBV5-1	TRBJ1-1
CASRASGVSGNTIYF	TGTGCCAGTAGGGCCTCAGGAGTCTCTGGAAACACCATATATTTT	NA	NA	TRBV19	TRBJ1-3
CASSWTPRAGANVLTF	TGTGCCAGTAGTTGGACGCCCAGAGCAGGGGCCAACGTCCTGACTTTC	NA	once	TRBV19	TRBJ2-6
CASSGTSGTDTQYF	TGTGCCAGTAGCGGGACTAGCGGAACAGATACGCAGTATTTT	TRBD2	NA	TRBV19	TRBJ2-3
CASSETSSYNEQFF	TGTGCCAGCAGTGAAACTAGCTCCTACAATGAGCAGTTCTTC	NA	NA	TRBV25-1	TRBJ2-1
CASSLETASTNEKLFF	TGTGCCAGCAGCTTGGAAACGGCTTCAACTAATGAAAAACTGTTTTTT	NA	NA	TRBV7-8	TRBJ1-4
CASTGGLSNEKLFF	TGTGCCAGCACAGGGGGCTTATCTAATGAAAAACTGTTTTTT	TRBD1	NA	TRBV6-6	TRBJ1-4